What follows are 32 T cell receptor beta chains derived from one specimen sequenced in a study of shared clonotypes between healthy human individuals. The table came from immunoSEQ multiplex PCR; TCRdb's copy has only in-frame clones and leaves some out. The data show under 1,900,000 clones, around 98.5% seen once. The sequenced sample consisted of naive CD4+ T cells sorted from blood. This sample's subset: CD45RA+ positively selected. The receptors here all came from a man aged 25-45 years in good health.

The chain has TRBV19 and TRBJ1-5, with TRBD1 matching 8 bases. The CDR3 length is 15 residues. From germline, CDR1 is LNHDA and CDR2 SQIVND (reference sequence). Trimming took 4 bases from V and 11 from J; bases not matched to a gene: 13. CDR3 loop: CASSTRQGSLRAQHF. As DNA, the CDR3 is TGTGCCAGTAGTACACGACAGGGGAGCCTCAGGGCCCAGCATTTT.

The chain combines TRBV4-1 with TRBJ2-5, with a tentative D call TRBD2 (6 bases). Per the germline V gene, CDR1 is MGHRA and CDR2 is YSYEKL. The CDR3 totals 18 residues. V was clipped by 0 bases and J by 4 bases, with 21 bases between them. CDR3 in DNA: TGCGCCAGCAGCCAAGACGGGCGCGGGGCCCAAAGGGGAGAGACCCAGTACTTC. This codes for CASSQDGRGAQRGETQYF.

The chain employs TRBV5-1 and TRBJ1-1; D is uncertain. The CDR3 extends over 13 amino acids. In germline, CDR1 is SGHRS, CDR2 YFSETQ. Trimming took 4 bases from V and 1 from J, leaving 8 bases between them. CDR3 in amino acids: CASSPPQNTEAFF. CDR3 bases: TGCGCCAGCAGCCCACCCCAGAACACTGAAGCTTTCTTT.

This chain joins TRBV6-5 and TRBJ1-1, with D hard to call. V lost 4 bases to trimming and J lost 1 base, with 10 bases between them. CDR1 and CDR2 from the germline V gene are MNHEY and SVGAGI. The CDR3 covers 14 residues. The CDR3 protein is CASSFSVENTEAFF. DNA for the CDR3: TGTGCCAGCAGTTTTTCCGTGGAGAACACTGAAGCTTTCTTT.

The V call is TRBV5-1, the J call TRBJ2-1, with TRBD2 matching 13 bases. The CDR3 runs to 19 residues. Germline trimming cut 4 bases from V and 0 bases from J; bases unmatched to any gene: 10. Germline V gives CDR1 SGHRS, CDR2 YFSETQ. The CDR3 is CASSLRGTSGVSSYNEQFF. The CDR3 DNA reads as TGCGCCAGCAGCCTAAGGGGGACTAGCGGGGTGAGCTCCTACAATGAGCAGTTCTTC.

This clone was counted a single time. V is TRBV7-2 and J is TRBJ2-1, with 9 bases matching TRBD2. The germline V gene has CDR1 SGHTA and CDR2 FQGNSA. This CDR3 comprises 14 residues. V gave up 7 bases and J gave up 4 bases; unmatched junction bases: 5. In DNA form, the CDR3 reads TGTGCCAGCACGACTAGCGGATCATACAATGAGCAGTTCTTC. Its protein product is CASTTSGSYNEQFF.

The count of this clone is one. The chain uses TRBV29-1 and TRBJ2-3; a weak D match, TRBD2 (5 bases). Trimming stripped 4 bases from V and 2 bases from J, with 13 bases between. CDR3 length equals 14 residues. CDR1 is SQVTM, CDR2 ANQGSEA, per germline. This CDR3 reads CSVVTGLNTDTQYF. The DNA for the CDR3 is TGCAGCGTTGTGACGGGGTTAAACACAGATACGCAGTATTTT.

The chain recombines TRBV9 with TRBJ2-1; unclear D gene. The CDR3 runs to 16 residues. The ends were cut back, 0 bases at V and 4 bases at J, with 14 bases in the middle. The V gene's germline CDR1 is SGDLS and CDR2 YYNGEE. CDR3 region: CASSVDGSPFYNEQFF. In DNA form, the CDR3 reads TGTGCCAGCAGCGTAGATGGCTCCCCCTTTTACAATGAGCAGTTCTTC.

The rearrangement uses TRBV6-1 and TRBJ1-5; the D is unclear. Per the germline V gene, CDR1 is MNHNS and CDR2 is SASEGT. CDR3 length: 14 residues. The V gene lost 4 bases and the J gene lost 4 bases, with 11 bases spanning the gap. The CDR3 region is CASSAVGGNQPQHF. The CDR3 DNA reads as TGTGCCAGCAGTGCGGTGGGCGGAAATCAGCCCCAGCATTTT.

CDR3 DNA: TGTGCCAGCAGCTTAGCAATCCTAAAGCCGGGAGAGACCCAGTACTTC. Protein product: CASSLAILKPGETQYF. The J gene is TRBJ2-5, the V gene TRBV11-2; D unclear. V shed 1 base and J shed 4 bases, with 16 bases lying between them. Per the germline V gene, CDR1 is SGHAT and CDR2 is FQNNGV. This CDR3 is built from 16 residues.

CDR3 DNA sequence: TGTGCCAGCAGCCGCGGGACCGCACTAGCGGGTGCTAGCACAGATACGCAGTATTTT. Protein: CASSRGTALAGASTDTQYF. The chain combines TRBV7-9 with TRBJ2-3; 9 bases line up with TRBD2. V was clipped by 5 bases and J by 0 bases; unmatched bases: 15. CDR3 length equals 19 residues. Germline CDR1 is SEHNR and CDR2 is FQNEAQ (reference sequence).

This clone was picked up one time. The rearrangement uses TRBV7-2 and TRBJ2-7; 7 bases align to TRBD2. The CDR3 totals 15 residues. V gave up 2 bases and J gave up 2 bases; unmatched junction bases: 6. Looked up from germline, CDR1 is SGHTA and CDR2 is FQGNSA. The CDR3 loop is CASSLWREKPYEQYF. CDR3 bases: TGTGCCAGCAGCTTATGGCGGGAGAAGCCCTACGAGCAGTACTTC.

Here the CDR3 reads CSARDQQEQFF. The CDR3 DNA follows: TGCAGTGCTAGAGATCAGCAGGAGCAGTTCTTC. The chain is built from TRBV20-1 and TRBJ2-1; D is uncertain. The CDR3 spans 11 residues. Germline lookup yields CDR1 DFQATT and CDR2 SNEGSKA (reference sequence). The germline V and J ends were trimmed by 0 bases and 10 bases, with 7 bases remaining between them.

This clone has just one count. The same CDR3 also results from other DNA sequences found in this sample. This sequence joins TRBV5-1 and TRBJ2-3, with unresolved D. The CDR3 has 14 amino acids. Germline V gene lookup returns CDR1 SGHRS and CDR2 YFSETQ. V gave up 1 base and J gave up 0 bases, with 6 bases separating them. The CDR3 sequence is CASSLMGSTDTQYF. CDR3 sequence (DNA): TGCGCCAGCAGCTTGATGGGTAGCACAGATACGCAGTATTTT.

The rearrangement joins TRBV6-5 to TRBJ1-1, with D unresolved. Trimming stripped 7 bases from V and 1 base from J, with 10 bases between. CDR3 length equals 13 residues. Germline loops: CDR1 MNHEY, CDR2 SVGAGI. Here the CDR3 reads CASNMDRNTEAFF. Here the CDR3 DNA reads TGTGCCAGCAACATGGACCGGAACACTGAAGCTTTCTTT.

V usage is TRBV7-3 and J usage is TRBJ2-3; possibly TRBD1 or TRBD2 for D (5 bases each). Germline lookup yields CDR1 SGHTA and CDR2 FQGTGA. The CDR3 spans 15 residues. V shed 5 bases and J shed 0 bases, with 12 bases lying between them. CDR3 DNA sequence: TGTGCCAGCAGCCTGGGGGACCTTAGCACAGATACGCAGTATTTT. Its translation is CASSLGDLSTDTQYF.

Comments on this clone: Other nucleotide sequences in the sample specify the same CDR3. The gene calls are TRBV28 and TRBJ1-1; D is possibly TRBD1 (5 bases). The germline V gene encodes CDR1 MDHEN and CDR2 SYDVKM. V lost 7 bases, J lost 8 bases, and 14 bases lay in between. CDR3 length: 12 residues. Here the CDR3 DNA reads TGTGCCAGCATCCGGGGGGGAACCGAAGCTTTCTTT. Translated: CASIRGGTEAFF.

The CDR3: CASRTGEGRPSNQPQHF. The CDR3 coding sequence is TGCGCCAGCAGGACAGGGGAAGGGAGACCAAGCAATCAGCCCCAGCATTTT. The chain links TRBV10-2 to TRBJ1-5; TRBD1 aligns across 8 bases. V was clipped by 6 bases and J by 1 base; unmatched bases: 11. CDR1 is WSHSY, CDR2 SAAADI, per germline. This CDR3 is 17 amino acids long.

CDR3 region: CASRTTDASYNEQFF. The CDR3, as DNA: TGTGCCAGCAGGACGACGGACGCGTCCTACAATGAGCAGTTCTTC. This chain links TRBV6-6 with TRBJ2-1; no reliable D call. Germline lookup yields CDR1 MNHNY and CDR2 SVGAGI (reference sequence). Deletions cut 6 bases from V and 1 base from J, with 13 bases between. The CDR3 covers 15 residues.

CDR3 protein: CSVEEGDGMVYF. The CDR3 region has the DNA TGCAGCGTTGAAGAAGGAGACGGTATGGTGTATTTT. The rearrangement joins TRBV29-1 to TRBJ2-3; D not resolved. Germline V gives CDR1 SQVTM, CDR2 ANQGSEA. The CDR3 has 12 amino acids. With 0 bases removed from V and 14 bases from J, the gap between germline ends came to 15 bases.

The rearrangement uses TRBV2 and TRBJ2-1, with D perhaps matching TRBD2 (7 bases). Trimming removed 9 bases at V and 10 bases at J, with 16 bases between. There are 12 residues in the CDR3. Per germline, CDR1 SNHLY and CDR2 FYNNEI. The CDR3: CASRRGGVEQFF. The CDR3 DNA reads TGTGCCAGTCGGAGGGGGGGAGTGGAGCAGTTCTTC.

The chain recombines TRBV18 with TRBJ2-1; D is possibly TRBD1 or TRBD2 (5 bases each). The CDR3 has 13 amino acids. Germline V gene data show CDR1 as KGHSH and CDR2 as LQKENI. Trimming took 6 bases from V and 9 from J, leaving 15 bases between them. The CDR3 bases are TGTGCCAGCTCCCCTACGTACGGGACTGAGCAGTTCTTC. This encodes CASSPTYGTEQFF.

The chain uses TRBV10-3 and TRBJ1-4; weak D call: TRBD1 (5 bases). V shed 4 bases and J shed 0 bases, with 15 bases lying between them. CDR3 length equals 17 residues. CDR1 ENHRY and CDR2 SYGVKD come from the germline V gene. CDR3 sequence reads: CAISAGGPYATNEKLFF. As DNA, the CDR3 is TGTGCCATCAGTGCTGGGGGACCTTATGCAACTAATGAAAAACTGTTTTTT.

In its sample, this clone was seen once. J is TRBJ1-5 and V is TRBV19; D uncertain. The CDR3 length is 14 residues. V was cut by 7 bases and J by 3 bases, with 13 bases left in between. CDR1 is LNHDA and CDR2 is SQIVND in the germline V gene (reference sequence). DNA for the CDR3: TGTGCCAGTAATAGGGCCTCCTTCAATCAGCCCCAGCATTTT. The encoded protein is CASNRASFNQPQHF.

This clone occurred once. The rearrangement joins TRBV7-6 to TRBJ2-7; no definite D call. The V end was cut by 5 bases, the J end by 9 bases, with 8 bases between. The germline V gene encodes CDR1 SGHVS and CDR2 FNYEAQ. The CDR3 sequence is 10 residues long. CDR3: CASSLGGQYF. As DNA, the CDR3 is TGTGCCAGCAGCCTGGGCGGGCAGTACTTC.

This sequence joins TRBV27 and TRBJ2-7; TRBD1 is a possible D gene (5 bases). Trimming cost V 5 bases and J 1 base, with 15 bases left between them. Germline assignment: CDR1 MNHEY and CDR2 SMNVEV (reference sequence). The CDR3 loop spans 15 amino acids. CDR3 sequence (DNA): TGTGCCAGCAGTAGAACAGGATGGACATCCTACGAGCAGTACTTC. Translated: CASSRTGWTSYEQYF.

This sequence joins TRBV7-8 and TRBJ2-3; D is perhaps TRBD1 (5 bases). The V end was cut by 2 bases, the J end by 8 bases, with 17 bases between. The V gene's germline CDR1 is SGHVS and CDR2 FQNEAQ. CDR3 length: 15 amino acids. DNA of the CDR3: TGTGCCAGCAGCTTATCTAGGGGTATGATTGGTACGCAGTATTTT. It encodes CASSLSRGMIGTQYF.

J is TRBJ2-1 and V is TRBV9; perhaps TRBD2 as D (5 bases). The V gene lost 5 bases and the J gene lost 0 bases, with 9 bases spanning the gap. This CDR3 region has 14 residues. CDR1 is SGDLS and CDR2 is YYNGEE in the germline V gene. Here the CDR3 DNA reads TGTGCCAGCAGTGGAGGCCCCTCCTACAATGAGCAGTTCTTC. Its protein product is CASSGGPSYNEQFF.

Comment on this clone: Other DNA sequences of this sample code for an identical CDR3. This chain joins TRBV7-9 and TRBJ2-7; TRBD2 is a possible D gene (6 bases). CDR3 length: 14 residues. V lost 1 base to trimming and J lost 4 bases, with 11 bases between them. Germline V CDR1 and CDR2: SEHNR, FQNEAQ (reference sequence). CDR3 in amino acids: CASSLVGSGYEQYF. The DNA of the CDR3 is TGTGCCAGCAGCTTAGTCGGGAGTGGGTACGAGCAGTACTTC.

V and J are TRBV28 and TRBJ1-5; TRBD1 aligns across 8 bases. The J segment lost 6 bases and the V segment lost 5 bases, leaving 12 bases of the junction unmatched. Per germline, CDR1 MDHEN and CDR2 SYDVKM. The CDR3 is made up of 16 amino acids. DNA for the CDR3: TGTGCCAGCAGTAAGACCCAATCAGGGGGCTCTCAGCCCCAGCATTTT. Residues: CASSKTQSGGSQPQHF.

V and J are TRBV5-1 and TRBJ2-7; D not certain. The germline V gene has CDR1 SGHRS and CDR2 YFSETQ. The V end lost 1 base, the J end lost 2 bases, and 10 bases lay between the germline ends. The CDR3 covers 14 residues. Here the CDR3 DNA reads TGCGCCAGCAGCTTGAAGACGGGCACCTACGAGCAGTACTTC. This gives the protein CASSLKTGTYEQYF. Full variable domain (missing parts from reference TRBV5-1 and TRBJ2-7): KAGVTQTPRYLIKTRGQQVTLSCSPISGHRSVSWYQQTPGQGLQFLFEYFSETQRNKGNFPGRFSGRQFSNSRSEMNVSTLELGDSALYLCASSLKTGTYEQYFGPGTRLTVT.

The V and J genes are TRBV6-1 and TRBJ2-7; 8 bases are a match to TRBD2. Germline V gene sequence: CDR1 MNHNS, CDR2 SASEGT. This CDR3 spans 15 amino acids. Trimming cost V 2 bases and J 6 bases; bases outside gene matches: 9. The DNA for the CDR3 is TGTGCCAGCAGTGAATCGGGGGGGAGGTTTGGCGAGCAGTACTTC. It codes for CASSESGGRFGEQYF.